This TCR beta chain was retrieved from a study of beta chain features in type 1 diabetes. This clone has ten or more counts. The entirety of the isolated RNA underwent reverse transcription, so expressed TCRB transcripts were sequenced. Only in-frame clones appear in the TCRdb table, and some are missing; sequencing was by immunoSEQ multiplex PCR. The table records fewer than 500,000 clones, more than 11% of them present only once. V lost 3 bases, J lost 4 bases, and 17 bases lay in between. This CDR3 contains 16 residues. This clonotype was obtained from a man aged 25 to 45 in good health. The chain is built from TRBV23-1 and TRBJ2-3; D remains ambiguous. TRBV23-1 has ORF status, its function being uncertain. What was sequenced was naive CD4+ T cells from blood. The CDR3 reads CASSQNRPRRPDTQYF. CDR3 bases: TGCGCCAGCAGTCAGAATAGACCCCGCCGGCCAGATACGCAGTATTTT.